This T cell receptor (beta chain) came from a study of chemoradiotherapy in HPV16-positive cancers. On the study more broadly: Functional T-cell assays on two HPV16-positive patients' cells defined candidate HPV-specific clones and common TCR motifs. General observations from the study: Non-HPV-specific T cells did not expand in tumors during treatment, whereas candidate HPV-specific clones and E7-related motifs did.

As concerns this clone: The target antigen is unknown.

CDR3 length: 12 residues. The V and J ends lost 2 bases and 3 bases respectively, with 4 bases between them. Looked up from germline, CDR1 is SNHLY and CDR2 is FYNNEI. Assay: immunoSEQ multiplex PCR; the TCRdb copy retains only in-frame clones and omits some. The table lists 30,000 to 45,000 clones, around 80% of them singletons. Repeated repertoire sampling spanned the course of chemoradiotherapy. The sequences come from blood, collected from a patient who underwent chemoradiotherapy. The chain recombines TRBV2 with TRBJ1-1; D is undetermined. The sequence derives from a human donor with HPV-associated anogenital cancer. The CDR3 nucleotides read TGTGCCAGCAGTGAACGGGACACTGAAGCTTTCTTT. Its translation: CASSERDTEAFF.